The 11 T cell receptor beta chains reported below all come from one sample, sequenced in a study of regulatory T cells in long-lasting Graves disease. Arm-PCR of CDR3 regions and iRepertoire HTBI primers were used to build TCR beta libraries. TCRdb reanalysed the multiplex PCR reads using MiXCR and keeps one entry per CDR3 protein. The repertoire holds 350,000 to 500,000 distinct CDR3 sequences, roughly 15% seen once, with 17% in the top ten. Noted time point: newly diagnosed GD, antithyroid drugs for less than 3 months. Extracted RNA from PBMCs served as the source of the TCR library. These data were also reused for a study on T cells in Graves' hyperthyroidism and ophthalmopathy.

This sample comprised peripheral blood mononuclear cells (PBMCs), obtained at new diagnosis, from a patient treated with antithyroid drugs. The receptors derive from a woman in her fifties or sixties with Graves disease.

The table lists this clonotype with a few counts. CDR3 DNA sequence: TGTGCCAGCAGCTACACATACACCTCTGGGGCCAACGTCCTGACTTTC. Its protein is CASSYTYTSGANVLTF. The chain employs TRBV11-2 and TRBJ2-6; D is undetermined. The germline V gene encodes CDR1 SGHAT and CDR2 FQNNGV. The CDR3 is 16 residues long. V gave up 4 bases and J gave up 0 bases, with 10 bases separating them.

This clonotype has ten or more counts. Here the CDR3 reads CASRPNSGYNEQFF. The CDR3 region has the DNA TGTGCCAGCAGACCGAATTCGGGTTACAATGAGCAGTTCTTC. The chain recombines TRBV28 with TRBJ2-1; D not certain. Trimming took 6 bases from V and 4 from J, leaving 13 bases between them. The CDR3 has 14 amino acids. Germline values: CDR1 MDHEN, CDR2 SYDVKM. The variable domain in full, with the rest retrieved from reference TRBV28 and TRBJ2-1, is DVKVTQSSRYLVKRTGEKVFLECVQDMDHENMFWYRQDPGLGLRLIYFSYDVKMKEKGDIPEGYSVSREKKERFSLILESASTNQTSMYLCASRPNSGYNEQFFGPGTRLTVL.

Comment on this clonotype: A read error may explain this, as a much larger clone is one base away. The conserved phenylalanine or tryptophan is not found at the CDR3 terminus, so this likely reflects a read error. The genes are TRBV9 and TRBJ2-1; D may be TRBD2 (5 bases). Germline lookup yields CDR1 SGDLS and CDR2 YYNGEE. CDR3 length: 15 residues. V lost 4 bases, J lost 8 bases, and 19 bases lay in between. CDR3 loop: CASSPTDGSPHEQFL. Written as DNA, the CDR3 is TGTGCCAGCAGCCCGACCGATGGGAGTCCCCATGAGCAGTTCTTG.

The V call is TRBV5-1, the J call TRBJ2-7; 14 positions match TRBD2. With V trimmed by 4 bases and J by 6 bases, 6 bases remained unmatched. This CDR3 has 15 amino acids. The germline gives CDR1 SGHRS, CDR2 YFSETQ. The CDR3 region is CASSKGLAGALEQYF. The DNA for the CDR3 is TGCGCCAGCAGCAAGGGACTAGCGGGAGCTCTCGAGCAGTACTTC.

This clonotype was recorded a few times. The chain links TRBV7-2 to TRBJ2-7; TRBD2 matches 11 bases. CDR3 length: 16 amino acids. V lost 5 bases to trimming and J lost 0 bases; unmatched junction nucleotides: 6. Germline V CDR1 and CDR2: SGHTA, FQGNSA. CDR3 protein: CASSRRLAGSSYEQYF. Written as DNA, the CDR3 is TGTGCCAGCAGCCGTCGACTAGCGGGGAGCTCCTACGAGCAGTACTTC. The full variable domain, with the rest looked up from reference TRBV7-2 and TRBJ2-7, is GAGVSQSPSNKVTEKGKDVELRCDPISGHTALYWYRQSLGQGLEFLIYFQGNSAPDKSGLPSDRFSAERTGGSVSTLTIQRTQQEDSAVYLCASSRRLAGSSYEQYFGPGTRLTVT.

The chain has TRBV7-9 and TRBJ1-2, with 7 nucleotides matching TRBD1. With V trimmed by 4 bases and J by 2 bases, 4 bases remained unmatched. CDR3 length: 14 residues. Germline-derived CDR1 and CDR2 are SEHNR and FQNEAQ (reference sequence). The CDR3 sequence is CASSSMTGNYGYTF. CDR3 sequence (DNA): TGTGCCAGCAGCTCAATGACAGGGAACTATGGCTACACCTTC.

The chain uses TRBV27 and TRBJ2-3; 7 bases align to TRBD2. The germline V gene encodes CDR1 MNHEY and CDR2 SMNVEV (reference sequence). The CDR3 is made up of 15 amino acids. Unmatched junction bases numbered 9, after V lost 3 bases and J lost 6 bases. CDR3 nucleotides: TGTGCCAGCAGTTTTGAAGGGAGGGCCTCGGATACGCAGTATTTT. Translating gives CASSFEGRASDTQYF.

A few counts support this clonotype. This chain links TRBV5-1 with TRBJ2-5; 9 bases line up with TRBD2. This CDR3 region has 16 residues. J lost 2 bases, V lost 0 bases, and 5 bases had no gene match. Per germline, CDR1 SGHRS and CDR2 YFSETQ. The CDR3 nucleotides are TGCGCCAGCAGCTTGGGAAGCGGGGGGAGGCAAGAGACCCAGTACTTC. Translated: CASSLGSGGRQETQYF. Full variable domain (missing parts from reference TRBV5-1 and TRBJ2-5): KAGVTQTPRYLIKTRGQQVTLSCSPISGHRSVSWYQQTPGQGLQFLFEYFSETQRNKGNFPGRFSGRQFSNSRSEMNVSTLELGDSALYLCASSLGSGGRQETQYFGPGTRLLVL.

This clonotype was counted many times. The V gene is TRBV12-3 or TRBV12-4, the J gene TRBJ2-1; the D call may be TRBD1 or TRBD2 (5 bases each). The CDR3 length is 16 residues. With 1 base removed from V and 9 bases from J, the gap between germline ends came to 19 bases. CDR3 amino acids: CASSLGLEWGTGEQFF. CDR3 sequence (DNA): TGTGCCAGCAGTTTAGGCCTGGAGTGGGGGACGGGTGAGCAGTTCTTC.

A note on this clonotype: With a much larger clone just one base away, this may be a read error. The V gene is TRBV28, the J gene TRBJ2-7; D is uncertain. The CDR3 loop spans 13 amino acids. Germline assignment: CDR1 MDHEN and CDR2 SYDVKM. V was pared by 4 bases and J by 4 bases, with 11 bases between. CDR3 in amino acids: CASSSGRGYEQYF. CDR3 bases: TGTGCCAGCAGTTCCGGGCGAGGATACGAGCAGTACTTC.

V is TRBV4-2 and J is TRBJ2-7, with D maybe TRBD2 (6 bases). Looked up from germline, CDR1 is LGHNA and CDR2 is YNFKEQ. There are 17 residues in the CDR3. Between the trimmed V and J ends, which lost 0 bases and 2 bases, there was a span of 17 bases. CDR3 in amino acids: CASSQELLGLHPYEQYF. CDR3 nucleotides: TGTGCCAGCAGCCAAGAGCTTTTGGGACTTCACCCCTACGAGCAGTACTTC.